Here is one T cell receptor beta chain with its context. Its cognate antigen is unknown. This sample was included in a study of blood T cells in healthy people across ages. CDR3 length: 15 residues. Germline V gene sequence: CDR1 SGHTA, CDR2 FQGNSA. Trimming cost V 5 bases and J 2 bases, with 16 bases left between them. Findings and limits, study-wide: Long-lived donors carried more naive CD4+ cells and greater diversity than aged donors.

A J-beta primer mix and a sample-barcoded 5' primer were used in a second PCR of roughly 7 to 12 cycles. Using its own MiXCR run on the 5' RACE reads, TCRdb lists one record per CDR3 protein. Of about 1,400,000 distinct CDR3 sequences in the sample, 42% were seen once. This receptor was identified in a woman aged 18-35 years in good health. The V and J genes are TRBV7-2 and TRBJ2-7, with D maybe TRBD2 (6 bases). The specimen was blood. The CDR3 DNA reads TGTGCCAGCAGCCCCGACTGGGGGGTTGCCTACGAGCAGTACTTC. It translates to CASSPDWGVAYEQYF.